Listed below are T cell receptor beta chains from one sample, sequenced in a study of T cells in Graves' hyperthyroidism and ophthalmopathy. Each CDR3 protein is one row after TCRdb ran MiXCR on the multiplex PCR reads. Of approximately 420,000 distinct CDR3 sequences listed, roughly 15% are singletons. The sequenced sample was blood. The receptors here all came from a woman younger than 30 with Graves' hyperthyroidism. Both conserved end residues are part of each CDR3. A D gene is named only where the DNA matches it firmly. Rows give clone size only sometimes, using once, few, many, or a class for an expanded clone.

clone_size: many; v_call: TRBV6-6; j_call: TRBJ1-2; d_call: NA; cdr3_nt: TGTGCCAGCAGTTACCGGCGGGACCCCTATGGCTACACCTTC; cdr3_aa: CASSYRRDPYGYTF
clone_size: many; v_call: TRBV11-3; j_call: TRBJ1-1; d_call: NA; cdr3_nt: TGTGCCAGCAGCTTAGTGCCAGGGACTGAAGCTTTCTTT; cdr3_aa: CASSLVPGTEAFF
clone_size: many; v_call: TRBV12-3/TRBV12-4; j_call: TRBJ2-1; d_call: NA; cdr3_nt: TGTGCCAGCAGTTTCTGGGAGAGCTCCTACAATGAGCAGTTCTTC; cdr3_aa: CASSFWESSYNEQFF
clone_size: many; v_call: TRBV28; j_call: TRBJ1-1; d_call: NA; cdr3_nt: TGTGCCAGCAGTTTACGTCCCGGGGCGGGGAACACTGAAGCTTTCTTT; cdr3_aa: CASSLRPGAGNTEAFF
clone_size: NA; v_call: TRBV27; j_call: TRBJ1-2; d_call: NA; cdr3_nt: TGTGCCAGCAGATACCGGGACAATAGAGGCTACACCTTC; cdr3_aa: CASRYRDNRGYTF
clone_size: many; v_call: TRBV2; j_call: TRBJ1-6; d_call: NA; cdr3_nt: TGTGCCAGCAGTGCCACCTACTTGGATTCACCCCTCCACTTT; cdr3_aa: CASSATYLDSPLHF
clone_size: NA; v_call: TRBV19; j_call: TRBJ1-1; d_call: NA; cdr3_nt: TGTGCCAGTAGATACGAGGGGATGAACACTGAAGCTTTCTTT; cdr3_aa: CASRYEGMNTEAFF
clone_size: many; v_call: TRBV20-1; j_call: TRBJ1-5; d_call: TRBD1; cdr3_nt: TGCAGTGCTTCCCGGGACAGGGGTTCCCTTAGCAATCAGCCCCAGCATTTT; cdr3_aa: CSASRDRGSLSNQPQHF
clone_size: many; v_call: TRBV28; j_call: TRBJ2-1; d_call: NA; cdr3_nt: TGTGCCAGCAGCGGTGTGGACTCTTTCAATGAGCAGTTCTTC; cdr3_aa: CASSGVDSFNEQFF
clone_size: few; v_call: TRBV2; j_call: TRBJ2-5; d_call: TRBD1; cdr3_nt: TGTGCCAGCAGTGTCTCAGGGGGATTAGGTATAGAGACCCAGTACTTC; cdr3_aa: CASSVSGGLGIETQYF
clone_size: many; v_call: TRBV7-2; j_call: TRBJ2-6; d_call: TRBD1; cdr3_nt: TGTGCCAGCAGCTTAGGACAGGGTACCCCTGGGGCCAACGTCCTGACTTTC; cdr3_aa: CASSLGQGTPGANVLTF
clone_size: few; v_call: TRBV11-3; j_call: TRBJ2-2; d_call: NA; cdr3_nt: TGTGCCAGCAGCTATAAAAACACCGGGGAGCTGTTTTTT; cdr3_aa: CASSYKNTGELFF
clone_size: many; v_call: TRBV20-1; j_call: TRBJ2-3; d_call: NA; cdr3_nt: TGCAGTGCTAATTTCCAACACACGATCACAGATACGCAGTATTTT; cdr3_aa: CSANFQHTITDTQYF
clone_size: many; v_call: TRBV9; j_call: TRBJ1-1; d_call: NA; cdr3_nt: TGTGCCAGCAGCGCTCCCGGGACGGAAAGACGGTGGACTGAAGCTTTCTTT; cdr3_aa: CASSAPGTERRWTEAFF
clone_size: few; v_call: TRBV4-1; j_call: TRBJ2-6; d_call: NA; cdr3_nt: TGCGCCAGCAGCCAAGTAAAAGCAGGGTCCGGGGCCAACGTCCTGACTTTC; cdr3_aa: CASSQVKAGSGANVLTF
clone_size: NA; v_call: TRBV5-1; j_call: TRBJ2-7; d_call: TRBD2; cdr3_nt: TGCGCCAGCAGACAAGGGACTAGCAACGTCTACGAGCAGTACTTC; cdr3_aa: CASRQGTSNVYEQYF
clone_size: many; v_call: TRBV29-1; j_call: TRBJ2-5; d_call: NA; cdr3_nt: TGCAGCGTTGAACAAGAGACCCAGTACTTC; cdr3_aa: CSVEQETQYF
clone_size: NA; v_call: TRBV30; j_call: TRBJ1-2; d_call: NA; cdr3_nt: TGTGCCTGGAGTTCGGGGCATGGCTACACCTTC; cdr3_aa: CAWSSGHGYTF
clone_size: many; v_call: TRBV13; j_call: TRBJ2-2; d_call: NA; cdr3_nt: TGTGCCAGCCCCTCCGGGGGCGCGGACACCGGGGAGCTGTTTTTT; cdr3_aa: CASPSGGADTGELFF
clone_size: few; v_call: TRBV5-1; j_call: TRBJ1-4; d_call: NA; cdr3_nt: TGCGCCAGCAGCTTGGAGGCAGGTGCAACTAATGAAAAACTGTTTTTT; cdr3_aa: CASSLEAGATNEKLFF
clone_size: NA; v_call: TRBV12-3/TRBV12-4; j_call: TRBJ1-2; d_call: NA; cdr3_nt: TGTGCCAGCAGTTTAGACCCCGGACAGTCGTATGGCTACACCTTC; cdr3_aa: CASSLDPGQSYGYTF
clone_size: few; v_call: TRBV30; j_call: TRBJ1-6; d_call: NA; cdr3_nt: TGTGCCTGGAGTAAAGGGAACCGTAATTCACCCCTCCACTTT; cdr3_aa: CAWSKGNRNSPLHF
clone_size: NA; v_call: TRBV29-1; j_call: TRBJ1-4; d_call: TRBD1; cdr3_nt: TGCAGCGTTGAGACAGGGGTCGGGGAAAAACTGTTTTTT; cdr3_aa: CSVETGVGEKLFF
clone_size: many; v_call: TRBV27; j_call: TRBJ2-7; d_call: NA; cdr3_nt: TGTGCCAGCAGTTTATCTCGGTTCTACGAGCAGTACTTC; cdr3_aa: CASSLSRFYEQYF
clone_size: many; v_call: TRBV7-2; j_call: TRBJ2-2; d_call: NA; cdr3_nt: TGTGCCAGCAGCTTAGGAACGGGGATCTCCGGGGAGCTGTTTTTT; cdr3_aa: CASSLGTGISGELFF
clone_size: many; v_call: TRBV7-8; j_call: TRBJ2-7; d_call: TRBD1; cdr3_nt: TGTGCCAGCAGCTTAGAAGGACAGGGATCCGAGCAGTACTTC; cdr3_aa: CASSLEGQGSEQYF
clone_size: NA; v_call: TRBV2; j_call: TRBJ2-6; d_call: NA; cdr3_nt: TGTGCCAGCTTTGGGAGCAACTCTGGGGCCAACGTCCTGACTTTC; cdr3_aa: CASFGSNSGANVLTF
clone_size: few; v_call: TRBV19; j_call: TRBJ2-2; d_call: NA; cdr3_nt: TGTGCCAGTAGGGCGTCAGGGTACACCGGGGAGCTGTTTTTT; cdr3_aa: CASRASGYTGELFF
clone_size: NA; v_call: TRBV6-1; j_call: TRBJ1-4; d_call: NA; cdr3_nt: TGTGCCAGCAGTGGGGGGGGGAATGAAAAACTGTTTTTT; cdr3_aa: CASSGGGNEKLFF
clone_size: few; v_call: TRBV20-1; j_call: TRBJ2-7; d_call: TRBD1; cdr3_nt: TGCAGTGCTAGGGATGGGACAGGCGGAGATGTCGAGCAGTACTTC; cdr3_aa: CSARDGTGGDVEQYF
clone_size: many; v_call: TRBV20-1; j_call: TRBJ1-1; d_call: NA; cdr3_nt: TGCAGTGCTCTCTTCTGGAGTAGAAACACTGAAGCTTTCTTT; cdr3_aa: CSALFWSRNTEAFF
clone_size: NA; v_call: TRBV6-5; j_call: TRBJ2-1; d_call: TRBD2; cdr3_nt: TGTGCCAGCAGTTGCGGACTAGAGGGTGGTAATGAGCAGTTCTTC; cdr3_aa: CASSCGLEGGNEQFF
clone_size: many; v_call: TRBV15; j_call: TRBJ1-2; d_call: TRBD1; cdr3_nt: TGTGCCACCAGCACAACCAGGCGGGACAGGGATAACTATGGCTACACCTTC; cdr3_aa: CATSTTRRDRDNYGYTF
clone_size: NA; v_call: TRBV12-5; j_call: TRBJ2-1; d_call: TRBD2; cdr3_nt: TGTGCTAGTGGCGCGGGGGGCACTTACAATGAGCAGTTCTTC; cdr3_aa: CASGAGGTYNEQFF
clone_size: NA; v_call: TRBV7-8; j_call: TRBJ1-1; d_call: TRBD1; cdr3_nt: TGTGCCAGCAGCAAAAACGGACAGGGGAACACTGAAGCTTTCTTT; cdr3_aa: CASSKNGQGNTEAFF
clone_size: many; v_call: TRBV28; j_call: TRBJ2-2; d_call: TRBD2; cdr3_nt: TGTGCCAGCACCCCACTTCAGGGACTAGCGAACACCGGGGAGCTGTTTTTT; cdr3_aa: CASTPLQGLANTGELFF
clone_size: many; v_call: TRBV10-3; j_call: TRBJ1-1; d_call: NA; cdr3_nt: TGTGCCATCAGTGAGTCGGACAGGAACACTGAAGCTTTCTTT; cdr3_aa: CAISESDRNTEAFF
clone_size: many; v_call: TRBV29-1; j_call: TRBJ2-7; d_call: NA; cdr3_nt: TGCAGCGCCCGGACCGTAGGCTACGAGCAGTACTTC; cdr3_aa: CSARTVGYEQYF
clone_size: NA; v_call: TRBV19; j_call: TRBJ2-1; d_call: TRBD2; cdr3_nt: TGTGCCAGCAAGAAGGCTAGCGGACACAATGAGCAGTTCTTC; cdr3_aa: CASKKASGHNEQFF
clone_size: NA; v_call: TRBV20-1; j_call: TRBJ2-5; d_call: NA; cdr3_nt: TGCAGTGCTAGAGGTGGGGGCGACGGAGAGACCCAGTACTTC; cdr3_aa: CSARGGGDGETQYF
clone_size: many; v_call: TRBV11-2; j_call: TRBJ2-7; d_call: TRBD1; cdr3_nt: TGTGCCAGCAGCACGGACAGGCTTACTCGGGAGCAGTACTTC; cdr3_aa: CASSTDRLTREQYF
clone_size: NA; v_call: TRBV20-1; j_call: TRBJ1-5; d_call: NA; cdr3_nt: TGCAGTGCTAGAGATGGATCAGGGAATCAGCCCCAGCATTTT; cdr3_aa: CSARDGSGNQPQHF
clone_size: many; v_call: TRBV30; j_call: TRBJ2-7; d_call: NA; cdr3_nt: TGTGCCTGGAGTGTACATAACGGGATACCCGAGCAGTACTTC; cdr3_aa: CAWSVHNGIPEQYF
clone_size: many; v_call: TRBV6-2/TRBV6-3; j_call: TRBJ1-1; d_call: TRBD1; cdr3_nt: TGTGCCAGCAGTATTACAGGGGACACTGAAGCTTTCTTT; cdr3_aa: CASSITGDTEAFF
clone_size: NA; v_call: TRBV5-6; j_call: TRBJ2-2; d_call: TRBD2; cdr3_nt: TGTGCCAGCAGCTTGGCCGGGACTAGCGGGTCCGGGGAGCTGTTTTTT; cdr3_aa: CASSLAGTSGSGELFF
clone_size: many; v_call: TRBV27; j_call: TRBJ2-7; d_call: TRBD2; cdr3_nt: TGTGCCAGCACCAGATCTAGCGGGAGTCGTCTGGCGGAGCAGTACTTC; cdr3_aa: CASTRSSGSRLAEQYF
clone_size: many; v_call: TRBV12-3/TRBV12-4; j_call: TRBJ2-3; d_call: TRBD1; cdr3_nt: TGTGCCAGCAGTCCCCGGACAGGGGGGACAGATACGCAGTATTTT; cdr3_aa: CASSPRTGGTDTQYF
clone_size: many; v_call: TRBV28; j_call: TRBJ2-7; d_call: TRBD1; cdr3_nt: TGTGCCAGCAGTTTTACAGGGGGCATATACGAGCAGTACTTC; cdr3_aa: CASSFTGGIYEQYF